These 16 T cell receptor beta chains share one sample of origin, sequenced in a study of T cells in Graves' hyperthyroidism and ophthalmopathy. RNA transcripts served as the template for amplifying TCR beta CDR3 regions. The TCR CDR3 was amplified in a first-round RT-PCR using the HTBI primer set. In TCRdb, the multiplex PCR reads were re-called with MiXCR into one record per CDR3 protein. The data show around 420,000 distinct CDR3 sequences, 15% to 19% seen once. Source material: blood. These receptors all stem from a woman aged 18 to 35 with Graves' hyperthyroidism.

This clonotype appeared many times. V usage is TRBV12-3 or TRBV12-4 and J usage is TRBJ1-3; tentatively, D is TRBD1 (6 bases). The CDR3 has 14 amino acids. Trimming stripped 7 bases from V and 2 bases from J, with 12 bases between. CDR3 bases: TGTGCCAGCACCTACAGGGCAGCTGGAAACACCATATATTTT. It codes for CASTYRAAGNTIYF.

This chain uses TRBV11-3 with TRBJ2-1; 14 bases match TRBD2. From germline, CDR1 is SGHNT and CDR2 YENEEA. The J segment lost 7 bases and the V segment lost 5 bases, leaving 16 bases of the junction unmatched. This CDR3 has 19 residues. CDR3 nucleotides: TGTGCCAGCAGCGGCCCGGGACTAGCGGGGGTGACCGGTGGGAATGAGCAGTTCTTC. Translating it yields CASSGPGLAGVTGGNEQFF.

In this sample, this clonotype turned up many times. The chain combines TRBV2 with TRBJ2-3; 8 bases agree with TRBD2. This CDR3 is 20 amino acids long. Germline CDR1 reads SNHLY; CDR2 reads FYNNEI. Germline trimming cut 6 bases from V and 1 base from J; bases unmatched to any gene: 21. DNA for the CDR3: TGTGCCAGCAGCGCCGTGCCGGGAGGGCCTGGGGCGATTGGCACAGATACGCAGTATTTT. Translating it yields CASSAVPGGPGAIGTDTQYF. Full variable domain (missing parts from reference TRBV2 and TRBJ2-3): EPEVTQTPSHQVTQMGQEVILRCVPISNHLYFYWYRQILGQKVEFLVSFYNNEISEKSEIFDDQFSVERPDGSNFTLKIRSTKLEDSAMYFCASSAVPGGPGAIGTDTQYFGPGTRLTVL.

Only a few counts were recorded for this clonotype. The chain is built from TRBV7-2 and TRBJ1-4; a weak D match, TRBD1 (5 bases). Germline values: CDR1 SGHTA, CDR2 FQGNSA. The ends were cut back, 0 bases at V and 5 bases at J, with 10 bases in the middle. This CDR3 is 15 amino acids long. The CDR3 reads CASSLAGDGNEKLFF. The CDR3, as DNA: TGTGCCAGCAGCTTAGCGGGGGACGGCAATGAAAAACTGTTTTTT.

V is TRBV6-1 and J is TRBJ1-5, with D tentatively TRBD1 (5 bases). The germline CDR1 and CDR2 sequences are MNHNS and SASEGT. The germline V and J ends were trimmed by 6 bases and 7 bases, with 13 bases remaining between them. The CDR3 consists of 13 residues. The CDR3 coding sequence is TGTGCCAGCAGCCCTGACAGCTCCCAGCCCCAGCATTTT. Translating gives CASSPDSSQPQHF.

This clonotype was counted ten times or more. The rearrangement joins TRBV28 to TRBJ2-7, with a tentative D call TRBD2 (6 bases). This CDR3 is 15 amino acids long. Trimming shortened V by 6 bases and J by 3 bases, and 18 bases separated the two germline ends. Per germline, CDR1 MDHEN and CDR2 SYDVKM. In DNA, the CDR3 is TGTGCCAGCAGGGGTAGCGGTTCCCACCTCTACGAGCAGTACTTC. Translation gives CASRGSGSHLYEQYF.

This clonotype was detected ten times or more. The chain joins TRBV13 to TRBJ1-4; D call uncertain. Between the trimmed V and J ends, which lost 7 bases and 4 bases, there was a span of 13 bases. The CDR3 runs 14 residues. Germline V gene lookup returns CDR1 PRHDT and CDR2 FYEKMQ (reference sequence). This CDR3 reads CASTINFSNEKLFF. The DNA of the CDR3 is TGTGCCAGCACCATAAACTTCAGTAATGAAAAACTGTTTTTT.

This clonotype came up many times. The V gene is TRBV12-3 or TRBV12-4, the J gene TRBJ2-3, with D possibly called TRBD1 or TRBD2 (6 bases each). This CDR3 is 13 amino acids long. V shed 8 bases and J shed 4 bases, with 13 bases lying between them. In DNA form, the CDR3 reads TGTGCCAGCGGGGGGCCGATAGCAGATACGCAGTATTTT. It codes for CASGGPIADTQYF.

The sample holds many counts of this clonotype. The chain carries TRBV6-1 and TRBJ2-3; no firm D call. CDR1 and CDR2 (germline): MNHNS, SASEGT. V lost 5 bases to trimming and J lost 6 bases, with 9 bases between them. CDR3 size: 12 residues. CDR3 nucleotides: TGTGCCAGCAGTTCCGAGAGGGATACGCAGTATTTT. This encodes CASSSERDTQYF.

This clonotype was detected a few times. The rearrangement joins TRBV15 to TRBJ2-7; 9 bases line up with TRBD2. CDR1 and CDR2 (germline): LNHNV, YYDKDF (reference sequence). The CDR3 loop spans 14 amino acids. The J segment lost 1 base and the V segment lost 7 bases, leaving 5 bases of the junction unmatched. Here the CDR3 reads CATTPSGGSYEQYF. The DNA of the CDR3 is TGTGCCACCACCCCAAGCGGGGGGTCCTACGAGCAGTACTTC. Looking up the rest from reference TRBV15 and TRBJ2-7 gives the full variable domain: DAMVIQNPRYQVTQFGKPVTLSCSQTLNHNVMYWYQQKSSQAPKLLFHYYDKDFNNEADTPDNFQSRRPNTSFCFLDIRSPGLGDTAMYLCATTPSGGSYEQYFGPGTRLTVT.

This clonotype was recorded many times. The V and J genes are TRBV3-1 and TRBJ1-6; 9 nucleotides line up with TRBD1. Looked up from germline, CDR1 is LGHDT and CDR2 is YNNKEL (reference sequence). This CDR3 is built from 16 residues. The V segment lost 4 bases and the J segment 7 bases; nucleotides outside the gene matches: 8. DNA for the CDR3: TGTGCCAGCAGCCTGGGACAGGGAGTTCGGAATTCACCCCTCCACTTT. Encoded protein: CASSLGQGVRNSPLHF.

This clonotype was counted at least ten times. J is TRBJ2-3 and V is TRBV5-1, with D hard to call. CDR1 SGHRS and CDR2 YFSETQ come from the germline V gene. V was pared by 3 bases and J by 1 base, with 12 bases between. The CDR3 extends over 15 amino acids. The CDR3 spells CASSSPSKRTDTQYF. The DNA of the CDR3 is TGCGCCAGCAGCTCGCCCAGTAAGCGCACAGATACGCAGTATTTT. The variable domain in full, with the rest retrieved from reference TRBV5-1 and TRBJ2-3, is KAGVTQTPRYLIKTRGQQVTLSCSPISGHRSVSWYQQTPGQGLQFLFEYFSETQRNKGNFPGRFSGRQFSNSRSEMNVSTLELGDSALYLCASSSPSKRTDTQYFGPGTRLTVL.

This clonotype has ten or more counts. The V call is TRBV10-3, the J call TRBJ1-2, with 9 bases fitting TRBD1. CDR3 length equals 15 residues. Trimming at V came to 6 bases and at J to 4 bases, leaving 9 bases not matched to a gene. CDR1 and CDR2 from the germline V gene are ENHRY and SYGVKD. The CDR3 region has the DNA TGTGCCATCAGGGACCCGGGACAGGGATCCTATGGCTACACCTTC. Residues: CAIRDPGQGSYGYTF.

The genes are TRBV28 and TRBJ2-1; TRBD2 matches 9 bases. Germline V gives CDR1 MDHEN, CDR2 SYDVKM. The CDR3 is made up of 12 amino acids. As DNA, the CDR3 is TGTGTCACCGGGACTAGCAGCAATGAGCAGTTCTTC. Translating it yields CVTGTSSNEQFF.

This clonotype came up many times. The chain carries TRBV28 and TRBJ1-3, with 9 bases lining up with TRBD1. Germline-derived CDR1 and CDR2 are MDHEN and SYDVKM. V lost 6 bases to trimming and J lost 7 bases; unmatched junction nucleotides: 10. The CDR3 runs 15 residues. The CDR3 reads CASSLGTGQRNTIYF. The CDR3 DNA sequence: TGTGCCAGCAGCCTCGGGACAGGGCAGCGGAACACCATATATTTT. The full variable domain, its missing parts supplied by reference TRBV28 and TRBJ1-3, is DVKVTQSSRYLVKRTGEKVFLECVQDMDHENMFWYRQDPGLGLRLIYFSYDVKMKEKGDIPEGYSVSREKKERFSLILESASTNQTSMYLCASSLGTGQRNTIYFGEGSWLTVV.

This clonotype came up many times. The genes are TRBV7-9 and TRBJ2-3; 9 bases line up with TRBD1. The CDR3 has 17 residues. J gave up 5 bases and V 8 bases, and 17 bases lay outside the gene matches. Germline V gene lookup returns CDR1 SEHNR and CDR2 FQNEAQ (reference sequence). CDR3 sequence (DNA): TGTGCCAGCTGCAGGGGGCGACGGGACAGGGTTATAGATACGCAGTATTTT. It yields the protein CASCRGRRDRVIDTQYF.